This T cell receptor (beta chain) was observed in a study of blood T cell repertoires in COVID-19. On the study more broadly: Acute and convalescent COVID-19 specimens originated in the United States, Italy and Spain. Sources were T cells, B-cell-depleted T cells, or PBMCs; the material itself was cDNA or gDNA.

The CDR3 sequence is 13 residues long. Germline values: CDR1 SGHDT, CDR2 YYEEEE. The V end was cut by 3 bases, the J end by 1 base, with 8 bases between. Per the original methods: Reference gene primer amplification gave estimated nucleated cell counts. The protocol was immunoSEQ multiplex PCR, while the TCRdb copy is restricted to in-frame clones and leaves out a portion. The V and J calls and clone size were taken over from that table, and D and trimming were inferred from the DNA. Here the sample spans 250,000 to 350,000 clones, more than 75% being singletons. The specimen was peripheral blood. The source of this sequence is a woman in her 30s who had recovered from COVID-19. The rearrangement joins TRBV5-6 to TRBJ2-7, with no clear D. The CDR3 region has the DNA TGTGCCAGCAGCTCAACTCGGTCCTACGAGCAGTACTTC. As protein: CASSSTRSYEQYF.